A single sample gave rise to the 21 T cell receptor beta chains below, sequenced in a study of T-cell memory formation after mild COVID-19. TCRdb used MiXCR to reprocess the 5' RACE reads, holding one entry per CDR3 protein. The sample has around 340,000 distinct CDR3 sequences; about 16% are singletons. Sequenced material: PBMCs or a T cell subset sorted from them (not recorded which). These receptors were collected from a man aged 18 to 29 who had mild COVID-19 (a few samples of this study predate the infection). Cell type and time point are not known.

This clonotype occurred a few times. The chain links TRBV7-2 to TRBJ2-1; 14 nucleotides match TRBD2. Germline CDR1 SGHTA, CDR2 FQGNSA. The J segment lost 0 bases and the V segment lost 7 bases, leaving 5 bases of the junction unmatched. The CDR3 runs to 17 residues. The DNA of the CDR3 is TGTGCCAGCAACCGGGGGACTAGCGGGAGCTCCTACAATGAGCAGTTCTTC. It specifies CASNRGTSGSSYNEQFF.

This clonotype was detected only a few times. The gene calls are TRBV5-1 and TRBJ1-5; a possible D gene is TRBD1 (6 bases). Germline-derived CDR1 and CDR2 are SGHRS and YFSETQ. V lost 4 bases and J 5 bases, leaving 13 bases between the germline ends. This CDR3 is built from 14 residues. The CDR3 region has the DNA TGCGCCAGCAGCCTGGACAGCAGGGATCAGCCCCAGCATTTT. Amino acid sequence: CASSLDSRDQPQHF.

This CDR3 reads CASSLRQGFYEQYF. The CDR3 bases are TGTGCCAGCAGCTTACGGCAGGGGTTCTACGAGCAGTACTTC. The chain is built from TRBV7-9 and TRBJ2-7; the D gene is possibly TRBD1 (6 bases). Trimming cost V 2 bases and J 3 bases, with 11 bases left between them. The CDR3 spans 14 residues. Germline V gives CDR1 SEHNR, CDR2 FQNEAQ (reference sequence). Complete variable domain (other parts from reference TRBV7-9 and TRBJ2-7): DTGVSQNPRHKITKRGQNVTFRCDPISEHNRLYWYRQTLGQGPEFLTYFQNEAQLEKSRLLSDRFSAERPKGSFSTLEIQRTEQGDSAMYLCASSLRQGFYEQYFGPGTRLTVT.

This clonotype was recorded at least ten times. The V and J genes are TRBV4-2 and TRBJ2-7; 7 bases are a match to TRBD2. Germline-derived CDR1 and CDR2 are LGHNA and YNFKEQ. CDR3 length: 17 residues. Germline trimming cut 3 bases from V and 0 bases from J; bases unmatched to any gene: 11. The CDR3 region is CASSHSLGGGGSYEQYF. The CDR3 DNA follows: TGTGCCAGCAGCCATTCTTTGGGCGGGGGAGGCTCCTACGAGCAGTACTTC.

In its sample, this clonotype was seen a few times. The chain combines TRBV20-1 with TRBJ2-7; D gene uncertain. CDR1 and CDR2 from the germline V gene are DFQATT and SNEGSKA (reference sequence). Trimming removed 4 bases from V and 2 bases from J, with 18 bases in between. This CDR3 is built from 15 residues. CDR3 residues: CSATTPGTLAYEQYF. DNA for the CDR3: TGCAGTGCTACAACACCGGGTACCCTCGCCTACGAGCAGTACTTC.

The chain couples TRBV19 to TRBJ2-5; D gene uncertain. The CDR3 contains 14 residues. CDR1 and CDR2 (germline): LNHDA, SQIVND (reference sequence). V lost 1 base and J 2 bases, leaving 8 bases between the germline ends. In DNA form, the CDR3 reads TGTGCCAGTAGTATAGCCCAGGAGCAAGAGACCCAGTACTTC. This sequence encodes CASSIAQEQETQYF.

This clonotype was seen a few times. CDR3: CASSQDWTSGEQYF. The CDR3 DNA reads as TGCGCCAGCAGCCAAGACTGGACTAGCGGCGAGCAGTACTTC. The chain employs TRBV4-3 and TRBJ2-7; 10 bases match TRBD2. Germline CDR1 LGHNA, CDR2 YSLEER. The CDR3 is 14 amino acids. Trimming cost V 0 bases and J 6 bases; bases outside gene matches: 2.

This clonotype was seen once. V gene TRBV20-1 combines with J gene TRBJ2-3; D is uncertain. Trimming shortened V by 6 bases and J by 8 bases, and 18 bases separated the two germline ends. The CDR3 covers 13 residues. Germline V CDR1 and CDR2: DFQATT, SNEGSKA (reference sequence). CDR3 sequence reads: CSAKRVAVSTQYF. The CDR3 nucleotides read TGCAGTGCCAAAAGAGTAGCAGTGAGTACGCAGTATTTT.

J is TRBJ2-3 and V is TRBV7-9; maybe TRBD2 (5 bases). V lost 0 bases, J lost 7 bases, and 8 bases lay in between. The CDR3 is made up of 13 amino acids. CDR1 is SEHNR and CDR2 is FQNEAQ in the germline V gene (reference sequence). In nucleotides, the CDR3 is TGTGCCAGCAGCTTAGCGCGGGCGTATACGCAGTATTTT. It yields the protein CASSLARAYTQYF.

The chain joins TRBV6-2 or TRBV6-3 to TRBJ1-1; D possibly corresponds to TRBD1 (5 bases). The V gene's germline CDR1 is MNHEY and CDR2 SVGEGT. The V gene lost 2 bases and the J gene lost 2 bases, with 6 bases spanning the gap. The CDR3 length is 13 residues. In DNA form, the CDR3 reads TGTGCCAGCAGTTACCGGGACAACACTGAAGCTTTCTTT. Its protein is CASSYRDNTEAFF.

The CDR3 nucleotides are TGTGCCAGCTCCCCCGGAGGAGCAAATCAGCCCCAGCATTTT. As protein: CASSPGGANQPQHF. The rearrangement joins TRBV18 to TRBJ1-5, with D uncertain. Deletions cut 6 bases from V and 4 bases from J, with 13 bases between. This CDR3 has 14 amino acids. The germline CDR1 and CDR2 sequences are KGHSH and LQKENI.

The chain recombines TRBV5-1 with TRBJ2-7; 7 nucleotides line up with TRBD2. Germline V gives CDR1 SGHRS, CDR2 YFSETQ. J lost 2 bases, V lost 4 bases, and 3 bases had no gene match. This CDR3 spans 13 amino acids. CDR3 DNA sequence: TGCGCCAGCAGCGCTAGCGGAGCCTACGAGCAGTACTTC. Encoded protein: CASSASGAYEQYF.

The chain has TRBV12-3 or TRBV12-4 and TRBJ1-5, with 8 bases identical to TRBD1. The CDR3 totals 14 residues. The junction had 7 bases not matched to a gene; V was cut back by 5 bases and J by 7 bases. The CDR3, as DNA: TGTGCCAGCAGTAAGGACAGGGATGACCAGCCCCAGCATTTT. It encodes CASSKDRDDQPQHF.

This clonotype was seen at least ten times. The V call is TRBV5-1, the J call TRBJ2-2, with a tentative D call TRBD1 (5 bases). The CDR3 length is 13 residues. Trimming took 2 bases from V and 7 from J, leaving 9 bases between them. Germline assignment: CDR1 SGHRS and CDR2 YFSETQ. The CDR3 DNA reads TGCGCCAGCAGCTTCAGGGTTATCGGGGAGCTGTTTTTT. This encodes CASSFRVIGELFF.

At least ten counts were recorded for this clonotype. The rearrangement uses TRBV5-1 and TRBJ2-3; D unclear. The V gene lost 8 bases and the J gene lost 2 bases, with 15 bases spanning the gap. Germline CDR1 SGHRS, CDR2 YFSETQ. This CDR3 has 14 residues. This CDR3 is CASSHWLPTDTQYF. CDR3 coding DNA: TGCGCCAGTTCGCACTGGCTTCCCACAGATACGCAGTATTTT.

This clonotype was observed a few times. The rearrangement uses TRBV5-1 and TRBJ1-1, with 9 nucleotides matching TRBD1. The CDR3 runs to 16 residues. Looked up from germline, CDR1 is SGHRS and CDR2 is YFSETQ. V shed 4 bases and J 3 bases; nucleotides not matched to a gene: 10. Written as DNA, the CDR3 is TGCGCCAGCAGCAGAGGGGACAGGGTGACGGACACTGAAGCTTTCTTT. It specifies CASSRGDRVTDTEAFF.

This clonotype was counted ten times or more. The chain uses TRBV20-1 and TRBJ2-5; 7 bases are shared with TRBD1. Trimming at V came to 4 bases and at J to 5 bases, leaving 7 bases not matched to a gene. Germline-derived CDR1 and CDR2 are DFQATT and SNEGSKA (reference sequence). The CDR3 is made up of 13 amino acids. This CDR3 is CSAMKRGLETQYF. For the CDR3, the DNA is TGCAGTGCTATGAAAAGGGGGCTCGAGACCCAGTACTTC.

The genes are TRBV30 and TRBJ1-2; the D gene is possibly TRBD1 (5 bases). V was cut by 5 bases and J by 8 bases, with 18 bases left in between. Germline lookup yields CDR1 GTSNPN and CDR2 SVGIG (reference sequence). This CDR3 contains 13 residues. For the CDR3, the DNA is TGTGCCTGGCGTACCTCAGGGCCCGCGGGCTACACCTTC. Translating it yields CAWRTSGPAGYTF.

The CDR3 region is CSARAYPLKNTEAFF. CDR3 bases: TGCAGTGCTAGAGCCTACCCTCTAAAAAACACTGAAGCTTTCTTT. The V call is TRBV20-1, the J call TRBJ1-1; D unclear. The CDR3 sequence is 15 residues long. CDR1 and CDR2 from the germline V gene are DFQATT and SNEGSKA (reference sequence). Deletions cut 1 base from V and 2 bases from J, with 14 bases between.

The table lists this clonotype with many counts. The DNA of the CDR3 is TGCGCCAGCACCGGACAGACCAACACCGGGGAGCTGTTTTTT. Amino acids: CASTGQTNTGELFF. V usage is TRBV5-1 and J usage is TRBJ2-2; perhaps TRBD1 as D (6 bases). V was pared by 6 bases and J by 2 bases, with 11 bases between. This CDR3 is built from 14 residues. Germline assignment: CDR1 SGHRS and CDR2 YFSETQ.

This clonotype was counted ten times or more. The chain links TRBV5-1 to TRBJ1-6; D might be TRBD1 (5 bases). The CDR3 length is 16 residues. Germline loops: CDR1 SGHRS, CDR2 YFSETQ. V lost 0 bases and J 8 bases, leaving 15 bases between the germline ends. The CDR3 DNA sequence: TGCGCCAGCAGCTTGGAGGCTGGGGGGAGTTATTCACCCCTCCACTTT. This gives the protein CASSLEAGGSYSPLHF.